What follows is one TCR beta chain and its context. This clonotype has at least ten counts. What this receptor recognizes is not known. No much larger clone exists at a distance of one base, and base qualities are not known. TCRdb lists the instrument as Illumina HiSeq 1500. TCRdb redid the processing of the public reads, applying fastp at Q25 and MiXCR, and retained in-frame beta chains. Each entry merges the rows of one CDR3 protein and shows their most common DNA and genes. For this sample the table gives roughly 76,000 distinct CDR3 sequences, of which roughly 3.6% were detected only once. Around 4.9% of the sample rests with the top ten. This specimen comes from a study of T cell repertoires in cytomegalovirus infection (dated by TCRdb to the late 2010s). Regarding the complete study: The HLA type of each donor mattered for the analysis, because public TCR beta signatures pointed to carriage of CMV infection along with the matching HLA type. Study-wide conclusions, independent of this receptor: The ex vivo response was dominated by HLA-C-restricted CMV-specific TCR beta clonotypes, and the single most frequent clonotype in two of eight donors was supplied by these HLA-C-restricted clonotypes. In both this cohort and an independent cohort of several hundred donors, the cumulative frequency of public TCR beta family members distinguished carriers of CMV infection plus the relevant HLA type.

Including cysteine and phenylalanine, the CDR3 has 13 amino acids. Kept here is only the CDR3 DNA, which spans 39 bases and is read in frame from base 1. Relative to germline, V is 2 bases shorter and J is 4 bases shorter, with 5 bases between their ends. Via the germline V gene, CDR1 is SGHTA and CDR2 FQGNSA. Sequencing was carried out using PBMCs. The V and J segments used are TRBV7-2 and TRBJ2-2, with the D gene call left open. The source of this sequence is a human donor in good health (CMV status not recorded). Some clones in this sample may be carry-over from other donors' samples. The nucleotides read TGTGCCAGCAGCTTAAAATTCACCGGGGAGCTGTTTTTT. Its amino acids are CASSLKFTGELFF.